These 5 T cell receptor beta chains originate from one sample sequenced in a study of radiation and T cells in renal cell carcinoma (dated by TCRdb to 2020 to 2021). The library was prepared using the immunoSEQ multiplex PCR assay. The table was pulled from immuneACCESS by TCRdb, which kept in-frame rearrangements only. Such tables lose some clones; where checked, under half of the loss comes from unresolved V genes, and the rest has no known cause. In all, the sample holds roughly 100,000 clones, and around nine tenths of those were seen once. In total, the top ten clones hold less than 10% of the sample. The time point label for this specimen denotes: baseline pretreatment blood. The label giving this sample's treatment or condition can be read as: 15 Gy SBRT to primary tumor, nephrectomy 4 weeks later. Sequenced here: blood, sampled from a patient whose treatment included radiotherapy and nephrectomy. The receptors originated from a man aged 45-65 years with renal cell carcinoma.

This clone has just a few counts. The rearrangement uses TRBV7-8 and TRBJ1-6; tentative D call: TRBD1 (6 bases). The germline gives CDR1 SGHVS, CDR2 FQNEAQ. This CDR3 region has 17 residues. With 3 bases removed from V and 7 bases from J, the gap between germline ends came to 19 bases. CDR3 loop: CASSFPASGVENSPLHF. The DNA of the CDR3 is TGTGCCAGCAGCTTCCCCGCCTCAGGGGTGGAGAATTCACCCCTCCACTTT.

Only a few counts were recorded for this clone. The genes are TRBV28 and TRBJ1-2; D may be TRBD1 (6 bases). Germline assignment: CDR1 MDHEN and CDR2 SYDVKM. Trimming took 5 bases from V and 5 from J, leaving 12 bases between them. The CDR3 extends over 13 amino acids. CDR3: CASSEGQIYGYTF. The CDR3 nucleotides read TGTGCCAGCAGTGAAGGACAGATTTATGGCTACACCTTC.

A note on this clone: Other nucleotide sequences from this sample produce the same CDR3. The chain uses TRBV2 and TRBJ2-3; the D gene is possibly TRBD1 (7 bases). The CDR3 extends over 15 amino acids. The V end lost 3 bases, the J end lost 1 base, and 11 bases lay between the germline ends. CDR1 is SNHLY, CDR2 FYNNEI, per germline. CDR3: CASSESRGGTDTQYF. DNA for the CDR3: TGTGCCAGCAGTGAGTCCAGGGGGGGCACAGATACGCAGTATTTT.

This sequence joins TRBV30 and TRBJ1-1; TRBD1 agrees at 10 bases. V shed 5 bases, J shed 3 bases, and the junction held 0 bases outside the gene matches. The CDR3 spans 12 residues. CDR1 is GTSNPN and CDR2 is SVGIG in the germline V gene (reference sequence). The CDR3 here is CAWDRGHTEAFF. The CDR3 bases are TGTGCCTGGGACAGGGGGCACACTGAAGCTTTCTTT.

The V call is TRBV19, the J call TRBJ2-1; perhaps TRBD1 as D (6 bases). Per the germline V gene, CDR1 is LNHDA and CDR2 is SQIVND (reference sequence). V was cut by 3 bases and J by 3 bases, with 15 bases left in between. The length of the CDR3 is 16 residues. The CDR3 reads CASSILRGASYNEQFF. The CDR3 nucleotides read TGTGCCAGTAGTATCCTCAGGGGAGCTAGCTACAATGAGCAGTTCTTC.